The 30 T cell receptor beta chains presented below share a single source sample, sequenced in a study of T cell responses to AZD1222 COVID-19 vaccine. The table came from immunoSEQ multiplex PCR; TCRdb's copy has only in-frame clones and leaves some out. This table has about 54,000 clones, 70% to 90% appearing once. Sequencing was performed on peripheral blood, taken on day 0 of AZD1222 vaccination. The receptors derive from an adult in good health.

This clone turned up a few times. The CDR3 bases are TGTGCCAGCAAGATTCAAGGGGGTACGGATGAGCAGTTCTTC. Its translation is CASKIQGGTDEQFF. J is TRBJ2-1 and V is TRBV2, with D possibly matching TRBD1 (6 bases). This CDR3 comprises 14 residues. In germline, CDR1 is SNHLY, CDR2 FYNNEI. V was pared by 7 bases and J by 8 bases, with 18 bases between.

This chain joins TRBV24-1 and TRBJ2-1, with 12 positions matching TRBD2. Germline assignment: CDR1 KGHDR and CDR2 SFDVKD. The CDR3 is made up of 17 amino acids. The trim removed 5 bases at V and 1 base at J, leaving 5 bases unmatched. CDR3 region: CATSGTSGKGSYNEQFF. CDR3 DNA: TGTGCCACCAGTGGGACTAGCGGGAAGGGGTCCTACAATGAGCAGTTCTTC.

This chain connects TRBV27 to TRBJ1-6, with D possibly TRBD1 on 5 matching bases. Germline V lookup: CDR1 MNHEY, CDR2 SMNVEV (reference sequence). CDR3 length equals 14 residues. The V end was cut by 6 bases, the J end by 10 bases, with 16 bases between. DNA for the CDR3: TGTGCCAGCAGGCGTTGGGGGGAACCCTCACCCCTCCACTTT. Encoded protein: CASRRWGEPSPLHF.

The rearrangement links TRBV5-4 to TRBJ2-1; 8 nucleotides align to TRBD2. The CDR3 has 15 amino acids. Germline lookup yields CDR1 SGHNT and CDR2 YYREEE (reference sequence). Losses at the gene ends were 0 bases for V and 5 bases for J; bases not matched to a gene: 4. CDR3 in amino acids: CASSLAQRGNNEQFF. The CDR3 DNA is TGTGCCAGCAGCTTGGCGCAGCGGGGGAACAATGAGCAGTTCTTC.

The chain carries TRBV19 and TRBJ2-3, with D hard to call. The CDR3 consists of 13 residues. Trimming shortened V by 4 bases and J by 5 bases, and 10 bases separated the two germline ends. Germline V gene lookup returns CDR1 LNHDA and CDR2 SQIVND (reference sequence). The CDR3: CASSKAARDTQYF. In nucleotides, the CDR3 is TGTGCCAGTAGTAAGGCGGCCCGAGATACGCAGTATTTT.

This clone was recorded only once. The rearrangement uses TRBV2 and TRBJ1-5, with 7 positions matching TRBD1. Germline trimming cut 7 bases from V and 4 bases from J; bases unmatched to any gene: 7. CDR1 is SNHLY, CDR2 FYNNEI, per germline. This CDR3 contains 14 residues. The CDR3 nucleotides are TGTGCCAGCAATCCACAGGGGCCGAATCAGCCCCAGCATTTT. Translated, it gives CASNPQGPNQPQHF.

CDR3 sequence (DNA): TGCGCCAGCAGCTTACTAGTTGGCGGGAGGGACTCCTACGAGCAGTACTTC. It specifies CASSLLVGGRDSYEQYF. The chain couples TRBV5-1 to TRBJ2-7; 9 bases line up with TRBD2. With V trimmed by 2 bases and J by 0 bases, 9 bases remained unmatched. The CDR3 has 17 residues. Germline V gene sequence: CDR1 SGHRS, CDR2 YFSETQ.

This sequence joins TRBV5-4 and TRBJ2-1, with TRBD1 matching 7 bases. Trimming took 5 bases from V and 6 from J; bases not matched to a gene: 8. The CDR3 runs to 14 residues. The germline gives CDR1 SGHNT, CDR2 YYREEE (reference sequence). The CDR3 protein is CASSLKDRLNEQFF. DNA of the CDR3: TGTGCCAGCAGTCTAAAGGACAGGCTCAATGAGCAGTTCTTC.

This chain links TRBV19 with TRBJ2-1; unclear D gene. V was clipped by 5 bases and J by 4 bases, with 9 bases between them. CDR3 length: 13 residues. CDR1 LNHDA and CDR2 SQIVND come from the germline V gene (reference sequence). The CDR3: CASSLGRYNEQFF. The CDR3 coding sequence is TGTGCCAGTAGTTTGGGCCGTTACAATGAGCAGTTCTTC.

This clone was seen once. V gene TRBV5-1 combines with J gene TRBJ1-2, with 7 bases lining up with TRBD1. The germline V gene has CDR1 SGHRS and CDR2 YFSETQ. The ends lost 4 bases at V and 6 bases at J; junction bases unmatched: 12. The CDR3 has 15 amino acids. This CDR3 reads CASSRGRGLTDGYTF. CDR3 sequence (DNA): TGCGCCAGCAGCCGCGGGAGGGGGCTTACTGATGGCTACACCTTC.

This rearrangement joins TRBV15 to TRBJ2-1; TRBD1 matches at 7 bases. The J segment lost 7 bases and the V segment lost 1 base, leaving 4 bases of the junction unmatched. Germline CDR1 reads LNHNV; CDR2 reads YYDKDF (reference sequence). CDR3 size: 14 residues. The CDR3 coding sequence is TGTGCCACCAGCAGAGTAAGGGGGCTTAATGAGCAGTTCTTC. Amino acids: CATSRVRGLNEQFF.

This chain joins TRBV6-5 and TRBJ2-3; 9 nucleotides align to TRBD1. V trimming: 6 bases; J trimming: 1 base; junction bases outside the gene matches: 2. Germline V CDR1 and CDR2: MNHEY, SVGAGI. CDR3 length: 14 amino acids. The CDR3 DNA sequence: TGTGCCAGCAGCCGACAGGGGGGCACAGATACGCAGTATTTT. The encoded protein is CASSRQGGTDTQYF.

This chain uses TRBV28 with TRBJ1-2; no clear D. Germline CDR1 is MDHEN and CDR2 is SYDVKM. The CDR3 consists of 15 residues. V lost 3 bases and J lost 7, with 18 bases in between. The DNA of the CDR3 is TGTGCCAGCAGTTTGATGTGGCAGGAAGGAGGTGGCTACACCTTC. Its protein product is CASSLMWQEGGGYTF.

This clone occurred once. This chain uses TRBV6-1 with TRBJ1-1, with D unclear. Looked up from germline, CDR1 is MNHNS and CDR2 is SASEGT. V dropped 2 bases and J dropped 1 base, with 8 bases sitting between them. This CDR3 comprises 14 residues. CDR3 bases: TGTGCCAGCAGTGAAAGGTGGAAGAACACTGAAGCTTTCTTT. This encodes CASSERWKNTEAFF.

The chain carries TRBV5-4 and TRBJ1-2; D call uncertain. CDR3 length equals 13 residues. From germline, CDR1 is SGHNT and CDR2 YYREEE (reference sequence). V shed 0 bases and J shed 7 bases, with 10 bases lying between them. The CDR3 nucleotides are TGTGCCAGCAGCTTGGAGAGGGAGAGTGGCTACACCTTC. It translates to CASSLERESGYTF.

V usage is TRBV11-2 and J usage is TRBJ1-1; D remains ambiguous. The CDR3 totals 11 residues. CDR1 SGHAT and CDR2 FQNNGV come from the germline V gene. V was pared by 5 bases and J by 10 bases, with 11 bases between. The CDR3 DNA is TGTGCCAGCAGCGCCTCCCCGGGAGCTTTCTTT. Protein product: CASSASPGAFF.

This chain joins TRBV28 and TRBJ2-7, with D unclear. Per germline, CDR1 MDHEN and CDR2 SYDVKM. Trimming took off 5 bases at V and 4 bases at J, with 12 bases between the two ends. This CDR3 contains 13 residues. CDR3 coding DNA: TGTGCCAGCAGTATTCCGACATTGTACGAGCAGTACTTC. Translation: CASSIPTLYEQYF.

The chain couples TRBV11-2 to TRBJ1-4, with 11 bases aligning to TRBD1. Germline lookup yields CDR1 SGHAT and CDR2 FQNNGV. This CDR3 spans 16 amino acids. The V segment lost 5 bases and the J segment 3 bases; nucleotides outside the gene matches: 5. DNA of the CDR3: TGTGCCAGCAGCCCGCGGACAGGGGGCCCTAATGAAAAACTGTTTTTT. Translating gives CASSPRTGGPNEKLFF.

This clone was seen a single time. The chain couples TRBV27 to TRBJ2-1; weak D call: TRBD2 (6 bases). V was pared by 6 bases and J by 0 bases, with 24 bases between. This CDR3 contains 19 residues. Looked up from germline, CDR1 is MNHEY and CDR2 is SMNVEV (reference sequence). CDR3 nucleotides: TGTGCCAGCAGCACAATTGGGTGGGGAACTAGCAACTCCTACAATGAGCAGTTCTTC. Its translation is CASSTIGWGTSNSYNEQFF.

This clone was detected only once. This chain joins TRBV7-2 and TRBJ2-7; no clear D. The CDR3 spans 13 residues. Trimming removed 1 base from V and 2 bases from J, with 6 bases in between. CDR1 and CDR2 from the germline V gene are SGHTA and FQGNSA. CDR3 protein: CASSLDYAYEQYF. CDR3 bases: TGTGCCAGCAGCTTAGATTACGCCTACGAGCAGTACTTC.

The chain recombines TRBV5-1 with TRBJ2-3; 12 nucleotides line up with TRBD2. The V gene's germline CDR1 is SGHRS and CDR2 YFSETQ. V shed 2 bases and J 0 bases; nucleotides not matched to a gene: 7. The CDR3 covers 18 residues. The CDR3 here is CASSFLAGGPGSTDTQYF. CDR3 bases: TGCGCCAGCAGCTTTCTAGCGGGAGGGCCGGGAAGCACAGATACGCAGTATTTT. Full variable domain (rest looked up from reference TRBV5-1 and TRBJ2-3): KAGVTQTPRYLIKTRGQQVTLSCSPISGHRSVSWYQQTPGQGLQFLFEYFSETQRNKGNFPGRFSGRQFSNSRSEMNVSTLELGDSALYLCASSFLAGGPGSTDTQYFGPGTRLTVL.

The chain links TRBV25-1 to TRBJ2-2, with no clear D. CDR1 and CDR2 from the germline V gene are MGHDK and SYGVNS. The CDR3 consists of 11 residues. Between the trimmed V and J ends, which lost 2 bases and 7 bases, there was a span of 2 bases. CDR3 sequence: CASSENGELFF. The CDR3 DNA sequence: TGTGCCAGCAGTGAAAACGGGGAGCTGTTTTTT.

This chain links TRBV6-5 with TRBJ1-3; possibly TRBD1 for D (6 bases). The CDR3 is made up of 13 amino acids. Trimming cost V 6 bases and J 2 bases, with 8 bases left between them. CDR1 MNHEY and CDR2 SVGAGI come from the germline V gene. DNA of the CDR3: TGTGCCAGCAGGCAGGGGACTGGAAACACCATATATTTT. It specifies CASRQGTGNTIYF.

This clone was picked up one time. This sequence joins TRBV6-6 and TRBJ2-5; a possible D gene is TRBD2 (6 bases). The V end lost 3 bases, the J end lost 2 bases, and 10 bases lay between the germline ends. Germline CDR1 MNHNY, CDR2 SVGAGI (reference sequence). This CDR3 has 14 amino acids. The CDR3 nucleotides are TGTGCCAGCAGTTATTCGGCGGGGCAAGAGACCCAGTACTTC. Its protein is CASSYSAGQETQYF.

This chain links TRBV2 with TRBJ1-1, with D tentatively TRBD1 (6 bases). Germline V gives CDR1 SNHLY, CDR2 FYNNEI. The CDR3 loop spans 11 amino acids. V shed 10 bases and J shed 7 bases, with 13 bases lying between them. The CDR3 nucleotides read TGTGCCACCAGACAGGCCCTTGAAGCTTTCTTT. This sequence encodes CATRQALEAFF.

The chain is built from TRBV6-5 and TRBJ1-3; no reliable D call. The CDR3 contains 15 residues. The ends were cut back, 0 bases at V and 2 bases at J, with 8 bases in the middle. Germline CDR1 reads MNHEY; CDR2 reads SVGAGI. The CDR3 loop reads CASSYSSRPGNTIYF. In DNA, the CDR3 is TGTGCCAGCAGTTACTCGAGTAGGCCTGGAAACACCATATATTTT.

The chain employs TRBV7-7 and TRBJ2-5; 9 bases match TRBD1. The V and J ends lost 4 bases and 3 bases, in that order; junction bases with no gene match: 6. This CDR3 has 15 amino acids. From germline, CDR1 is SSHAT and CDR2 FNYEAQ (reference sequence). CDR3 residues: CASSSPGQGEETQYF. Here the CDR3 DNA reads TGTGCCAGCAGCTCGCCGGGACAGGGCGAAGAGACCCAGTACTTC.

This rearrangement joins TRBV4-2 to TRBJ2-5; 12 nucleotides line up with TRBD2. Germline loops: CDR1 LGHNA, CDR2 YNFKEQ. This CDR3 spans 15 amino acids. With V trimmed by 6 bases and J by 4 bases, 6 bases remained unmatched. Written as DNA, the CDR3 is TGTGCCAGCAGTTTGACTAGCGGGAGCCTAGAGACCCAGTACTTC. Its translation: CASSLTSGSLETQYF.

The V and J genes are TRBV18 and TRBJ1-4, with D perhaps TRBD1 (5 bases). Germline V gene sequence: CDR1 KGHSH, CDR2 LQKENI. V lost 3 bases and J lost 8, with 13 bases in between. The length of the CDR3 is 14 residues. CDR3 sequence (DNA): TGTGCCAGCTCACCGGGGACCAGGGACGAAAAACTGTTTTTT. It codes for CASSPGTRDEKLFF.

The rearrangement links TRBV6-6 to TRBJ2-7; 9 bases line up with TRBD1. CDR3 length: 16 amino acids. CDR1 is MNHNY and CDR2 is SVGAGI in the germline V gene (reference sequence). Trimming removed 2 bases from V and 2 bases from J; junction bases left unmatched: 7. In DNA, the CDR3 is TGTGCCAGCAGTTACCTGGGACAGGGTGCCCCCTACGAGCAGTACTTC. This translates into CASSYLGQGAPYEQYF.